This TCR beta chain was sequenced during a study of T-cell memory formation after mild COVID-19. About the study: Clusters of TCRs were largely donor specific. Study-wide results and caveats: Second-wave clones peaking on day 37 lacked confirmed SARS-CoV-2 specificity. From day 15 to 85, contracting clones were balanced between CD4 and CD8, whereas later expanders leaned toward CD4+. Pre-infection memory harbored some responding clones, suggesting cross-reactive memory joined.

Worth noting for this clonotype: What it recognizes is unknown.

The length of the CDR3 is 15 residues. The germline gives CDR1 SGHKS, CDR2 YYEKEE (reference sequence). Trimming pared 0 bases from V and 2 bases from J, leaving 11 bases between. TCRdb redid the calling of the 5' RACE reads with MiXCR, one entry per CDR3 protein. The sample carries 300,000 to 400,000 distinct CDR3 sequences, 25% to 30% recorded once. The receptor was derived from an adult woman who had mild COVID-19 (a few samples of this study predate the infection). Cell type and time point are not known. V gene TRBV5-5 combines with J gene TRBJ1-2; D may be TRBD1 (6 bases). The sequenced sample consisted of PBMCs or a T cell subset sorted from them (not recorded which). CDR3: CASSLGGTGNYGYTF. CDR3 nucleotides: TGTGCCAGCAGCTTGGGAGGCACAGGGAACTATGGCTACACCTTC.